Shown below are 22 T cell receptor beta chains from a single sample sequenced in a study of cytomegalovirus exposure and HLA in healthy donors. A multiplex PCR was run with 60 Vbeta primers and 13 Jbeta primers. Profiled with immunoSEQ multiplex PCR; TCRdb holds only in-frame clones, not every one. Of 150,000 to 200,000 clones listed, over 60% are singletons. Sample: PBMCs. The source of these receptors is a woman between 35 and 50 years old in good health and CMV-seronegative.

The J gene is TRBJ2-1, the V gene TRBV2; 13 nucleotides line up with TRBD2. Per germline, CDR1 SNHLY and CDR2 FYNNEI. The CDR3 spans 17 residues. V trimming: 3 bases; J trimming: 2 bases; junction bases outside the gene matches: 4. CDR3 DNA: TGTGCCAGCAGTGACCCGGGACTAGCGGGAACCTACAATGAGCAGTTCTTC. Protein sequence: CASSDPGLAGTYNEQFF.

The chain is built from TRBV7-2 and TRBJ2-3; D not certain. CDR3 length: 12 amino acids. Trimming left V 5 bases short and J 8 bases short, with 11 bases between. The germline V gene encodes CDR1 SGHTA and CDR2 FQGNSA. The CDR3 DNA sequence: TGTGCCAGCAGCCCTCTCGCCGGTACGCAGTATTTT. It yields the protein CASSPLAGTQYF.

J is TRBJ1-4 and V is TRBV5-6; D is ambiguous. Germline V gene data show CDR1 as SGHDT and CDR2 as YYEEEE. This CDR3 is 14 amino acids long. V was pared by 2 bases and J by 8 bases, with 13 bases between. The DNA of the CDR3 is TGTGCCAGCAGCTTTGTCTCTCAACGGGAAAAACTGTTTTTT. It codes for CASSFVSQREKLFF.

The chain employs TRBV4-1 and TRBJ2-1; possible D gene TRBD2, 5 bases. This CDR3 is built from 16 residues. The germline V and J ends were trimmed by 1 base and 0 bases, with 10 bases remaining between them. In germline, CDR1 is MGHRA, CDR2 YSYEKL. CDR3 in DNA: TGCGCCAGCAGCCAAGGGCGGGCGTTCTCCTACAATGAGCAGTTCTTC. Amino acid sequence: CASSQGRAFSYNEQFF.

J is TRBJ2-1 and V is TRBV29-1; 11 nucleotides agree with TRBD2. The CDR3 runs 18 residues. Germline CDR1 is SQVTM and CDR2 is ANQGSEA. The trim removed 7 bases at V and 3 bases at J, leaving 17 bases unmatched. CDR3 loop: CSAWPLPPGTSGYNEQFF. CDR3 coding DNA: TGCAGCGCCTGGCCCCTTCCTCCCGGGACTAGCGGCTACAATGAGCAGTTCTTC.

This chain links TRBV5-6 with TRBJ2-7, with D possibly matching TRBD2 (5 bases). Trimming took 5 bases from V and 3 from J, leaving 18 bases between them. The CDR3 contains 15 residues. In germline, CDR1 is SGHDT, CDR2 YYEEEE. CDR3 region: CASSSLAYTGYEQYV. The CDR3 DNA follows: TGTGCCAGCAGTTCTTTAGCGTACACTGGCTACGAGCAGTACGTC.

The chain is built from TRBV7-6 and TRBJ2-1, with D tentatively TRBD2 (6 bases). Germline values: CDR1 SGHVS, CDR2 FNYEAQ. The CDR3 runs 15 residues. Trimming left V 1 base short and J 2 bases short, with 9 bases between. CDR3 residues: CASSLELAPYNEQFF. The CDR3 bases are TGTGCCAGCAGCTTAGAACTAGCCCCCTACAATGAGCAGTTCTTC.

This sequence joins TRBV30 and TRBJ1-1, with TRBD1 as a possible D gene (5 bases). Germline CDR1 and CDR2: GTSNPN and SVGIG (reference sequence). The V and J ends lost 3 bases and 3 bases respectively, with 17 bases between them. The CDR3 spans 15 residues. The CDR3 coding sequence is TGTGCCTGGAGCCAATCCGGAGGGGTCGACACTGAAGCTTTCTTT. Protein product: CAWSQSGGVDTEAFF.

About this clone: One end of the junction is discordant with germline, which a read error may explain. This chain links TRBV10-3 with TRBJ1-1; perhaps TRBD1 as D (6 bases). Germline lookup yields CDR1 ENHRY and CDR2 SYGVKD. The CDR3 is 15 amino acids. DNA for the CDR3: TGTGCCATCACTGAGGGGGGGGGCTGGAACACTGAAGCTTTCTTT. This encodes CAITEGGGWNTEAFF.

V gene TRBV7-2 combines with J gene TRBJ1-4, with D maybe TRBD1 (5 bases). Germline V gene sequence: CDR1 SGHTA, CDR2 FQGNSA. The CDR3 contains 15 residues. Trimming pared 5 bases from V and 8 bases from J, leaving 18 bases between. The CDR3 region has the DNA TGTGCCAGCAGCGCCTCTGGGCAGGGTTACGAAAAACTGTTTTTT. Translation gives CASSASGQGYEKLFF.

The chain is built from TRBV15 and TRBJ2-3; a weak D match, TRBD1 (6 bases). V was shortened by 7 bases and J by 13 bases, with 15 bases between the two germline ends. CDR3 length: 11 residues. CDR1 is LNHNV and CDR2 is YYDKDF in the germline V gene (reference sequence). CDR3 loop: CATMSWDNKYF. CDR3 DNA: TGTGCCACCATGTCTTGGGACAACAAGTATTTT. Full variable domain (rest looked up from reference TRBV15 and TRBJ2-3): DAMVIQNPRYQVTQFGKPVTLSCSQTLNHNVMYWYQQKSSQAPKLLFHYYDKDFNNEADTPDNFQSRRPNTSFCFLDIRSPGLGDTAMYLCATMSWDNKYFGPGTRLTVL.

The chain employs TRBV29-1 and TRBJ1-2; TRBD1 matches at 8 bases. There are 14 residues in the CDR3. After removal of 1 base from V and 4 bases from J, the junction contained 5 bases not matched to a gene. From germline, CDR1 is SQVTM and CDR2 ANQGSEA. Here the CDR3 reads CSVEGDRGTYGYTF. The CDR3 bases are TGCAGCGTTGAAGGAGACAGGGGAACCTATGGCTACACCTTC.

This clone was counted a single time. The chain uses TRBV27 and TRBJ1-1; perhaps TRBD1 as D (6 bases). The V and J ends lost 8 bases and 11 bases respectively, with 18 bases between them. Per the germline V gene, CDR1 is MNHEY and CDR2 is SMNVEV (reference sequence). The CDR3 is 12 residues long. The CDR3 loop is CASRLQGQMAFF. The CDR3 nucleotides read TGTGCCAGCCGCTTACAGGGTCAGATGGCTTTCTTT.

The chain is built from TRBV5-1 and TRBJ2-5; a weak D match, TRBD2 (5 bases). In germline, CDR1 is SGHRS, CDR2 YFSETQ. This CDR3 contains 14 residues. The ends were cut back, 2 bases at V and 2 bases at J, with 10 bases in the middle. Here the CDR3 DNA reads TGCGCCAGCAGCTTAACGGGAAGACAAGAGACCCAGTACTTC. This codes for CASSLTGRQETQYF.

This sequence joins TRBV5-1 and TRBJ2-1; 8 bases agree with TRBD1. The V segment lost 0 bases and the J segment 0 bases; nucleotides outside the gene matches: 5. The CDR3 extends over 17 amino acids. The germline CDR1 and CDR2 sequences are SGHRS and YFSETQ. The CDR3 nucleotides read TGCGCCAGCAGCTTGGCGCTTACAGGGGGCTCCTACAATGAGCAGTTCTTC. This encodes CASSLALTGGSYNEQFF.

This clone was seen a handful of times. CDR3 region: CASTTGQGTDTQYF. The CDR3 DNA follows: TGCGCCAGCACTACAGGACAGGGAACAGATACGCAGTATTTT. The rearrangement links TRBV5-1 to TRBJ2-3; 8 bases agree with TRBD1. This CDR3 has 14 residues. The V and J ends lost 6 bases and 3 bases, in that order; junction bases with no gene match: 6. Germline values: CDR1 SGHRS, CDR2 YFSETQ.

This clone was observed once. The genes are TRBV5-1 and TRBJ2-1, with 14 positions matching TRBD2. The CDR3 has 16 amino acids. Losses at the gene ends were 1 base for V and 6 bases for J; bases not matched to a gene: 3. Germline V gene sequence: CDR1 SGHRS, CDR2 YFSETQ. The CDR3 reads CASSLTTSGRANEQFF. CDR3 DNA sequence: TGCGCCAGCAGCTTGACGACTAGCGGGAGGGCCAATGAGCAGTTCTTC.

This clone was seen only a few times. The chain combines TRBV7-9 with TRBJ2-1; 8 bases line up with TRBD1. Germline V gene data show CDR1 as SEHNR and CDR2 as FQNEAQ (reference sequence). Losses at the gene ends were 6 bases for V and 6 bases for J; bases not matched to a gene: 13. The CDR3 has 16 amino acids. As DNA, the CDR3 is TGTGCCAGCAGTTCCCCAGGGGGCTCGAAAGGCAATGAGCAGTTCTTC. Translated, it gives CASSSPGGSKGNEQFF.

The gene calls are TRBV5-8 and TRBJ2-3, with 11 bases lining up with TRBD2. The CDR3 is made up of 16 amino acids. Germline CDR1 and CDR2: SGHTS and YDEGEE. Trimming took 4 bases from V and 1 from J; bases not matched to a gene: 5. The CDR3 protein is CASSVGTSGGTDTQYF. For the CDR3, the DNA is TGTGCCAGCAGCGTTGGGACTAGCGGAGGCACAGATACGCAGTATTTT. Full variable domain (rest looked up from reference TRBV5-8 and TRBJ2-3): EAGVTQSPTHLIKTRGQQATLRCSPISGHTSVYWYQQALGLGLQFLLWYDEGEERNRGNFPPRFSGRQFPNYSSELNVNALELEDSALYLCASSVGTSGGTDTQYFGPGTRLTVL.

The chain employs TRBV7-6 and TRBJ1-2, with 8 bases fitting TRBD1. Germline V gives CDR1 SGHVS, CDR2 FNYEAQ. This CDR3 contains 14 residues. The V and J ends lost 6 bases and 3 bases, in that order; junction bases with no gene match: 6. CDR3 bases: TGTGCCAGCAGTATGACGACAGGGGACTATGGCTACACCTTC. Its protein product is CASSMTTGDYGYTF.

CDR3 sequence reads: CATSRDPPRAGANTGELFF. The CDR3 bases are TGTGCCACCAGCAGAGATCCCCCTCGAGCGGGAGCGAACACCGGGGAGCTGTTTTTT. The chain recombines TRBV15 with TRBJ2-2; the match to TRBD2 covers 8 bases. Germline lookup yields CDR1 LNHNV and CDR2 YYDKDF (reference sequence). The CDR3 contains 19 residues. Trimming cost V 0 bases and J 0 bases; bases outside gene matches: 9.

Of note for this clone: A junction end diverges from the germline sequence, so it may reflect a read error. The sample holds other DNA sequences that translate to the same CDR3. The chain joins TRBV11-3 to TRBJ1-1, with D tentatively TRBD1 (6 bases). Per the germline V gene, CDR1 is SGHNT and CDR2 is YENEEA. This CDR3 spans 12 amino acids. The CDR3 DNA is TGTGCCAGCACCAACGTCAGGGGAGGGGCTTTCTTC. Amino acid sequence: CASTNVRGGAFF.